These 12 T cell receptor beta chains came from one sample sequenced in a study of blood T cell repertoires in COVID-19 (dated by TCRdb to the early 2020s). Library preparation used the immunoSEQ multiplex PCR assay. TCRdb limited this immuneACCESS table to in-frame rearrangements with V and J called. A share of clones is missing; checked studies link under half to unresolved V genes, and the rest is unexplained. This sample gives about 310,000 clones in total; 85% of them show up just once. In total, the top ten clones hold 1.9% of the sample. The sequencing input was PBMCs or T cells enriched from blood (not recorded which). The source is a woman in her thirties who had been exposed to COVID-19.

This chain joins TRBV3-1 (or the pseudogene TRBV3-2) and TRBJ2-5; tentatively, D is TRBD1 (5 bases). The germline V and J ends were trimmed by 2 bases and 5 bases, with 9 bases remaining between them. This CDR3 region has 13 residues. The germline V gene encodes CDR1 LGHDT and CDR2 YNNKEL (reference sequence). CDR3 bases: TGTGCCAGCAGCCAATCCGCAGGGGAGACCCAGTACTTC. Encoded protein: CASSQSAGETQYF.

The chain couples TRBV19 to TRBJ1-1; 7 bases agree with TRBD1. V shed 5 bases and J 11 bases; nucleotides not matched to a gene: 5. CDR3 size: 11 residues. Looked up from germline, CDR1 is LNHDA and CDR2 is SQIVND (reference sequence). The CDR3 DNA reads as TGTGCCAGTAGTGTGGGACAGCGGGCTTTCTTT. Its translation is CASSVGQRAFF.

The chain links TRBV11-2 to TRBJ2-5; 7 bases match TRBD2. Per germline, CDR1 SGHAT and CDR2 FQNNGV. The CDR3 contains 13 residues. V lost 5 bases and J lost 2; bases outside the gene matches: 2. CDR3 nucleotides: TGTGCCAGCAGCGCGGGAGTACAAGAGACCCAGTACTTC. This translates into CASSAGVQETQYF.

On this clone: One end of the junction fails to match germline, which may point to a read error. V and J are TRBV2 and TRBJ2-7; D gene uncertain. This CDR3 spans 13 amino acids. The germline CDR1 and CDR2 sequences are SNHLY and FYNNEI. The CDR3 spells CASGETKLQRQYF. As DNA, the CDR3 is TGTGCCAGCGGTGAAACCAAATTACAAAGGCAGTACTTC.

V and J are TRBV5-1 and TRBJ2-5; 10 bases are a match to TRBD2. Trimming cost V 1 base and J 4 bases; bases outside gene matches: 1. Germline V gene sequence: CDR1 SGHRS, CDR2 YFSETQ. The CDR3 covers 14 residues. This chain's CDR3 is CASSLIAGGETQYF. For the CDR3, the DNA is TGCGCCAGCAGCTTGATAGCGGGGGGAGAGACCCAGTACTTC.

CDR3 loop: CASMGGQYGYEQYF. The CDR3 coding sequence is TGTGCCAGTATGGGGGGACAGTATGGCTACGAGCAGTACTTC. The V gene is TRBV19, the J gene TRBJ2-7; D is perhaps TRBD1 (7 bases). Germline V gene sequence: CDR1 LNHDA, CDR2 SQIVND (reference sequence). Trimming cost V 7 bases and J 3 bases, with 16 bases left between them. This CDR3 spans 14 amino acids.

In this sample, this clone turned up a few times. V and J are TRBV2 and TRBJ1-1; unclear D gene. The germline V and J ends were trimmed by 6 bases and 2 bases, with 7 bases remaining between them. The CDR3 sequence is 12 residues long. Germline V lookup: CDR1 SNHLY, CDR2 FYNNEI. The CDR3 is CASRLDNTEAFF. The CDR3 DNA follows: TGTGCCAGCAGGTTAGATAACACTGAAGCTTTCTTT.

V and J are TRBV5-1 and TRBJ2-7, with 10 bases fitting TRBD2. The length of the CDR3 is 16 residues. Germline loops: CDR1 SGHRS, CDR2 YFSETQ. The trim removed 4 bases at V and 7 bases at J, leaving 14 bases unmatched. CDR3 residues: CASSPRNSGRPGEQYF. DNA for the CDR3: TGCGCCAGCAGCCCCAGGAATAGCGGGAGGCCGGGGGAGCAGTACTTC.

This chain uses TRBV19 with TRBJ2-1, with TRBD2 matching 8 bases. CDR3 length: 17 residues. J gave up 3 bases and V 5 bases, and 12 bases lay outside the gene matches. Germline-derived CDR1 and CDR2 are LNHDA and SQIVND (reference sequence). The CDR3 DNA reads as TGTGCCAGTAGTTACGATCAAGCTAGCGGGTACTACAATGAGCAGTTCTTC. Its translation: CASSYDQASGYYNEQFF.

The chain uses TRBV4-3 and TRBJ1-1; no definite D call. In germline, CDR1 is LGHNA, CDR2 YSLEER. V gave up 0 bases and J gave up 0 bases, with 8 bases separating them. This CDR3 spans 15 amino acids. Here the CDR3 DNA reads TGCGCCAGCAGCCAAGATGGGCAGATGAACACTGAAGCTTTCTTT. Its translation: CASSQDGQMNTEAFF.

J is TRBJ2-5 and V is TRBV5-4; possible D gene TRBD2, 6 bases. Per germline, CDR1 SGHNT and CDR2 YYREEE (reference sequence). CDR3 length equals 16 residues. Trimming removed 3 bases from V and 1 base from J, with 16 bases in between. The CDR3 bases are TGTGCCAGCAGCTCCGGGACTCTACAGAGCCAAGAGACCCAGTACTTC. Amino acids: CASSSGTLQSQETQYF.

The rearrangement uses TRBV9 and TRBJ1-4; 7 positions match TRBD1. The V gene's germline CDR1 is SGDLS and CDR2 YYNGEE. Trimming at V came to 4 bases and at J to 4 bases, leaving 7 bases not matched to a gene. This CDR3 has 15 residues. Here the CDR3 reads CASSLRQGYNEKLFF. The CDR3 coding sequence is TGTGCCAGCAGCCTACGACAGGGCTATAATGAAAAACTGTTTTTT. Filled out from reference TRBV9 and TRBJ1-4, the complete variable domain reads DSGVTQTPKHLITATGQRVTLRCSPRSGDLSVYWYQQSLDQGLQFLIQYYNGEERAKGNILERFSAQQFPDLHSELNLSSLELGDSALYFCASSLRQGYNEKLFFGSGTQLSVL.